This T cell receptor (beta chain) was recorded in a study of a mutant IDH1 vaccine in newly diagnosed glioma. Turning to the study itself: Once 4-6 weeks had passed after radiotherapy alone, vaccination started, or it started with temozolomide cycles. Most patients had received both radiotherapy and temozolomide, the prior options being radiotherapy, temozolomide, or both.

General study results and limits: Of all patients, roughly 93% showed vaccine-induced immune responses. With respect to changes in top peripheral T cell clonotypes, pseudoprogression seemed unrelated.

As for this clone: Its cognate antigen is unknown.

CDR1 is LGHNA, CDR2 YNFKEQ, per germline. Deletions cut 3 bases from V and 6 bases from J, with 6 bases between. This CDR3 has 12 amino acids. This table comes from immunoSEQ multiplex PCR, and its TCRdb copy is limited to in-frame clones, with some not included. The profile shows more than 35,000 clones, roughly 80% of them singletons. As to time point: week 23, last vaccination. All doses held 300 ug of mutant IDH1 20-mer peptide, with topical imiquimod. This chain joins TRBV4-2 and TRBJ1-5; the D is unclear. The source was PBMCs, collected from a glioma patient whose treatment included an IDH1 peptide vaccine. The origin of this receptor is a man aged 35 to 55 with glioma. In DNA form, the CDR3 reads TGTGCCAGCAGCCACTCAGGTCAGCCCCAGCATTTT. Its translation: CASSHSGQPQHF.